These T cell receptor beta chains were read from a single sample in a study of cytomegalovirus exposure and HLA in healthy donors. Clones were sequenced by immunoSEQ multiplex PCR, and TCRdb holds only the in-frame ones, with some missing. The sample contains 150,000 to 180,000 clones, about 74% of which appear only once. The sequencing sample was made of PBMCs. The receptors were sampled from a middle-aged woman in good health and CMV-seronegative. CDR3s leave out the opening cysteine and the closing phenylalanine or tryptophan.

v_gene,CDR3aa
TRBV11-2,ASSFPVNTEAF
TRBV4-1,ASSQESVSGNTIY
TRBV2,ASSLGAEQY
TRBV30,AWSVDSSLFRYT
TRBV6-5,ASSRGDRFNQPQH
TRBV12-5,ASERSGKETQY
TRBV7-9,ARFHSYNEQF
TRBV18,ASSQRQDTDTQY
TRBV5-6,ASSLYPGNYEQY
TRBV11-1,ASSLAGQGNNEQF
TRBV11-2,ASSLVSETQY
TRBV4-2,ASSQVVSGTARSGYGYT
TRBV7-2,ASSFQYSNQPQH
TRBV27,ASRTGQGNSPLH
TRBV10-1,ASSEQGASEQY
TRBV11-3,ASSLAPQEASVNTEAF
TRBV9,ASSVDAPGLAAVGYEQY
TRBV4-1,ASRGNGVTEAF
TRBV5-1,ASSLLLTGVANEQF
TRBV5-1,ASSSIPRATGELF
TRBV9,ASSVVGGNTEAF
TRBV5-1,ASTPGGHYNEQF
TRBV6-6,ASAGATYEQY
TRBV7-9,SSSYDRASANYEQY
TRBV7-9,ASSLEGTGPHEQY
TRBV5-1,ASSPDGGDQPQH
TRBV7-2,ASSPSPGMREKLF
TRBV6-5,ASSYYGEADTQY
TRBV25-1,ASSGPWLYGYT
TRBV5-1,ASSLTVQGTEAF
TRBV6-5,ASSYSAGQETQY
TRBV5-6,ASSLGRGGRAYEQY
TRBV28,ASSDRNQGPGELF
TRBV7-2,ASSLGGLGVASYEQY
TRBV6-5,ASSLGQGNGNQPQH
TRBV10-3,AISESGGPTYGYT
TRBV5-8,ASRITGGASLETQY
TRBV7-6,ASSSRDTEAF
TRBV5-6,ASSSTGPYEQY
TRBV7-7,ASSFPPGGYGYT
TRBV4-1,ASSLTDTDTQH
TRBV11-3,ASSPGGANEAF
TRBV19,ASSMGLAGGRRINEQF
TRBV21-1,ASIKSTQ
TRBV5-4,ASSSGGRDTEAF
TRBV2,ASRGQASNQPQH
TRBV6-5,ASSTGSRNTEAF
TRBV29-1,SVEDSGTYEQY
TRBV6-1,ATREGASEKLF
TRBV5-4,ASSFSGGGGYT
TRBV6-1,ASSEAPGANQPQH
TRBV6-5,ASREGLKNEKLF
TRBV5-4,ASSWGTGGNEQF
TRBV28,ASSSLRGRHEKLF
TRBV5-1,ASTLAGGRNTEAF